The 23 T cell receptor beta chains presented below share a single source sample, sequenced in a study of blood T cell repertoires in COVID-19. Generated by immunoSEQ multiplex PCR, the TCRdb table keeps only in-frame clones and is missing some. The data show about 100,000 clones, roughly 86% seen once. The specimen was peripheral blood. The receptors derive from a woman aged 55-69 years with acute or convalescent COVID-19.

The chain is built from TRBV30 and TRBJ1-1; possibly TRBD1 for D (6 bases). Germline loops: CDR1 GTSNPN, CDR2 SVGIG (reference sequence). Trimming left V 4 bases short and J 4 bases short, with 13 bases between. This CDR3 contains 13 residues. The CDR3 loop reads CAWTSQGFTEAFF. The CDR3 region has the DNA TGTGCCTGGACTTCACAGGGATTCACTGAAGCTTTCTTT.

CDR3 amino acids: CASGKGHHQETQYF. The CDR3 DNA reads TGTGCTAGTGGTAAGGGACACCATCAAGAGACCCAGTACTTC. The chain has TRBV12-5 and TRBJ2-5, with a tentative D call TRBD1 (6 bases). Per germline, CDR1 LGHNT and CDR2 FRNRAP. Trimming shortened V by 5 bases and J by 2 bases, and 12 bases separated the two germline ends. There are 14 residues in the CDR3.

The chain is built from TRBV7-2 and TRBJ2-1; TRBD2 might be the D (5 bases). Trimming took off 0 bases at V and 9 bases at J, with 12 bases between the two ends. Germline V gene data show CDR1 as SGHTA and CDR2 as FQGNSA. The CDR3 sequence is 14 residues long. CDR3 nucleotides: TGTGCCAGCAGCTTAGCGCGGGCGAGTTTTGAGCAGTTCTTC. Translated: CASSLARASFEQFF.

This chain connects TRBV14 to TRBJ2-7; D perhaps matches TRBD2 (5 bases). Trimming took off 4 bases at V and 2 bases at J, with 18 bases between the two ends. Germline CDR1 and CDR2: SGHDN and FVKESK. The CDR3 covers 16 residues. The CDR3 is CASSPLLVGKTYEQYF. The CDR3 DNA reads as TGTGCCAGCAGCCCCTTACTAGTGGGGAAAACCTACGAGCAGTACTTC.

This chain connects TRBV5-1 to TRBJ2-1; perhaps TRBD2 as D (5 bases). Trimming stripped 0 bases from V and 8 bases from J, with 15 bases between. Germline values: CDR1 SGHRS, CDR2 YFSETQ. This CDR3 is 15 amino acids long. The CDR3 loop is CASSLARGKRDEQFF. CDR3 in DNA: TGCGCCAGCAGCTTGGCCCGGGGTAAGAGGGATGAGCAGTTCTTC. Using reference TRBV5-1 and TRBJ2-1 for the parts outside the CDR3, the full variable domain is KAGVTQTPRYLIKTRGQQVTLSCSPISGHRSVSWYQQTPGQGLQFLFEYFSETQRNKGNFPGRFSGRQFSNSRSEMNVSTLELGDSALYLCASSLARGKRDEQFFGPGTRLTVL.

The chain recombines TRBV10-1 with TRBJ2-7; 7 bases line up with TRBD2. Germline trimming cut 2 bases from V and 6 bases from J; bases unmatched to any gene: 4. The germline CDR1 and CDR2 sequences are WNHNN and SYGVQD (reference sequence). This CDR3 region has 13 residues. CDR3 sequence reads: CASSERTSSEQYF. The CDR3 DNA reads as TGCGCCAGCAGTGAGAGGACTAGTAGCGAGCAGTACTTC.

CDR3 region: CASSKLEGELFF. Written as DNA, the CDR3 is TGTGCCAGCAGCAAACTAGAAGGGGAGCTGTTTTTT. The chain is built from TRBV9 and TRBJ2-2; TRBD2 is a possible D gene (5 bases). The germline V gene encodes CDR1 SGDLS and CDR2 YYNGEE. V lost 4 bases and J lost 8, with 9 bases in between. The CDR3 length is 12 residues. Full variable domain (remainder filled in from reference TRBV9 and TRBJ2-2): DSGVTQTPKHLITATGQRVTLRCSPRSGDLSVYWYQQSLDQGLQFLIQYYNGEERAKGNILERFSAQQFPDLHSELNLSSLELGDSALYFCASSKLEGELFFGEGSRLTVL.

This clone has a handful of counts. The chain joins TRBV5-1 to TRBJ1-1, with TRBD1 identical over 10 bases. CDR1 and CDR2 (germline): SGHRS, YFSETQ. The CDR3 extends over 17 amino acids. V was pared by 3 bases and J by 1 base, with 9 bases of the junction left unmatched. This CDR3 is CASSSRQGAGGNTEAFF. The CDR3, as DNA: TGCGCCAGCAGCTCAAGACAGGGGGCGGGAGGGAACACTGAAGCTTTCTTT.

This chain uses TRBV2 with TRBJ1-4; no firm D call. Trimming left V 7 bases short and J 0 bases short, with 9 bases between. The CDR3 is 14 residues long. Germline V gene sequence: CDR1 SNHLY, CDR2 FYNNEI. CDR3 residues: CASNRGATNEKLFF. The CDR3 coding sequence is TGTGCCAGCAATCGGGGAGCAACTAATGAAAAACTGTTTTTT.

V and J are TRBV6-5 and TRBJ2-1; 12 nucleotides agree with TRBD2. The trim removed 6 bases at V and 6 bases at J, leaving 6 bases unmatched. Germline CDR1 is MNHEY and CDR2 is SVGAGI. This CDR3 is 15 amino acids long. CDR3 sequence: CASSLGLAGSNEQFF. CDR3 nucleotides: TGTGCCAGCAGCCTAGGACTAGCGGGAAGCAATGAGCAGTTCTTC.

This clone has a handful of counts. The rearrangement links TRBV6-1 to TRBJ2-1; 13 nucleotides match TRBD2. Germline V gene lookup returns CDR1 MNHNS and CDR2 SASEGT. There are 16 residues in the CDR3. V lost 3 bases, J lost 4 bases, and 3 bases stayed unmatched. CDR3 nucleotides: TGTGCCAGCAGTGAGGAGACTAGCGGGAGGTACAATGAGCAGTTCTTC. Its translation: CASSEETSGRYNEQFF.

This clone showed up just a few times. The rearrangement uses TRBV18 and TRBJ1-1, with 9 bases that match TRBD1. Trimming took 2 bases from V and 1 from J; bases not matched to a gene: 2. CDR1 KGHSH and CDR2 LQKENI come from the germline V gene. The CDR3 loop spans 15 amino acids. Here the CDR3 DNA reads TGTGCCAGCTCACCAAGGACAGGGGCGAACACTGAAGCTTTCTTT. Amino acids: CASSPRTGANTEAFF.

This clone was observed once. The chain recombines TRBV6-6 with TRBJ1-2; possibly TRBD1 for D (5 bases). This CDR3 is 14 amino acids long. Trimming took 6 bases from V and 1 from J, leaving 12 bases between them. The germline CDR1 and CDR2 sequences are MNHNY and SVGAGI (reference sequence). CDR3 sequence reads: CASRAPGRNYGYTF. The CDR3 DNA is TGTGCCAGCAGGGCCCCAGGGCGTAACTATGGCTACACCTTC.

CDR3 residues: CASSPPGDQPQHF. The CDR3 coding sequence is TGTGCCAGCAGTCCCCCAGGGGACCAGCCCCAGCATTTT. The chain has TRBV25-1 and TRBJ1-5; the D gene is possibly TRBD1 (6 bases). CDR3 length: 13 residues. V dropped 5 bases and J dropped 7 bases, with 12 bases sitting between them. Germline V gene sequence: CDR1 MGHDK, CDR2 SYGVNS.

The V call is TRBV30, the J call TRBJ1-5; tentative D call: TRBD1 (5 bases). Trimming removed 4 bases from V and 4 bases from J, with 14 bases in between. Germline V gene lookup returns CDR1 GTSNPN and CDR2 SVGIG (reference sequence). This CDR3 is 14 amino acids long. CDR3 DNA sequence: TGTGCCTGGACCCCGGGGGAGGGGAATCAGCCCCAGCATTTT. As protein: CAWTPGEGNQPQHF.

V gene TRBV5-1 combines with J gene TRBJ1-2; 7 positions agree with TRBD1. V lost 1 base to trimming and J lost 6 bases; unmatched junction nucleotides: 6. Germline V gene sequence: CDR1 SGHRS, CDR2 YFSETQ. This CDR3 has 14 amino acids. DNA for the CDR3: TGCGCCAGCAGCTTGAGTCAGGGGGATCATGGCTACACCTTC. Its translation: CASSLSQGDHGYTF. The full variable domain, rest sourced from reference TRBV5-1 and TRBJ1-2, is KAGVTQTPRYLIKTRGQQVTLSCSPISGHRSVSWYQQTPGQGLQFLFEYFSETQRNKGNFPGRFSGRQFSNSRSEMNVSTLELGDSALYLCASSLSQGDHGYTFGSGTRLTVV.

The chain carries TRBV7-9 and TRBJ2-1; 9 bases are shared with TRBD1. The CDR3 is 15 residues long. Germline-derived CDR1 and CDR2 are SEHNR and FQNEAQ (reference sequence). Unmatched junction bases numbered 7, after V lost 4 bases and J lost 6 bases. This CDR3 reads CASSWGTGYSNEQFF. The CDR3 coding sequence is TGTGCCAGCAGCTGGGGGACAGGGTATAGCAATGAGCAGTTCTTC.

The chain joins TRBV4-2 to TRBJ1-2; D remains unclear. V lost 3 bases to trimming and J lost 2 bases, with 13 bases between them. There are 15 residues in the CDR3. Per germline, CDR1 LGHNA and CDR2 YNFKEQ. The CDR3 protein is CASSQASTENYGYTF. CDR3 nucleotide sequence: TGTGCCAGCAGCCAGGCTTCAACAGAAAACTATGGCTACACCTTC.

The chain has TRBV27 and TRBJ1-1, with D possibly TRBD1 on 6 matching bases. This CDR3 contains 15 residues. Trimming left V 4 bases short and J 0 bases short, with 12 bases between. CDR1 MNHEY and CDR2 SMNVEV come from the germline V gene (reference sequence). The CDR3 DNA sequence: TGTGCCAGCAGTTCAGGGCAGGGGTTGAACACTGAAGCTTTCTTT. Its protein is CASSSGQGLNTEAFF.

V gene TRBV2 combines with J gene TRBJ1-1, with no clear D. This CDR3 region has 14 residues. The germline CDR1 and CDR2 sequences are SNHLY and FYNNEI. Between the trimmed V and J ends, which lost 4 bases and 2 bases, there was a span of 11 bases. The DNA for the CDR3 is TGTGCCAGCAGTGTGAGATCTTTAAACACTGAAGCTTTCTTT. Amino acid sequence: CASSVRSLNTEAFF. The whole variable domain, remainder taken from reference TRBV2 and TRBJ1-1, is EPEVTQTPSHQVTQMGQEVILRCVPISNHLYFYWYRQILGQKVEFLVSFYNNEISEKSEIFDDQFSVERPDGSNFTLKIRSTKLEDSAMYFCASSVRSLNTEAFFGQGTRLTVV.

The gene calls are TRBV9 and TRBJ2-7; D may be TRBD2 (6 bases). The V end lost 0 bases, the J end lost 0 bases, and 10 bases lay between the germline ends. The CDR3 contains 15 residues. Germline CDR1 is SGDLS and CDR2 is YYNGEE. The CDR3 sequence: CASSVGSGLSYEQYF. CDR3 DNA: TGTGCCAGCAGCGTAGGGAGCGGGCTCTCCTACGAGCAGTACTTC. Drawing the rest from reference TRBV9 and TRBJ2-7, the complete variable domain is DSGVTQTPKHLITATGQRVTLRCSPRSGDLSVYWYQQSLDQGLQFLIQYYNGEERAKGNILERFSAQQFPDLHSELNLSSLELGDSALYFCASSVGSGLSYEQYFGPGTRLTVT.

The rearrangement uses TRBV4-1 and TRBJ1-1; no firm D call. Between the trimmed V and J ends, which lost 4 bases and 6 bases, there was a span of 15 bases. The CDR3 runs 14 residues. Germline V gene data show CDR1 as MGHRA and CDR2 as YSYEKL. The CDR3 protein is CASSPILRRAEAFF. The CDR3 bases are TGCGCCAGCAGCCCCATCCTTAGAAGAGCTGAAGCTTTCTTT.

This rearrangement joins TRBV28 to TRBJ1-5, with D maybe TRBD1 (5 bases). The V and J ends lost 4 bases and 10 bases respectively, with 23 bases between them. The germline V gene encodes CDR1 MDHEN and CDR2 SYDVKM. The CDR3 contains 16 residues. CDR3 amino acids: CASSSSGLLPGEPQHF. Here the CDR3 DNA reads TGTGCCAGCAGTTCATCGGGACTCCTCCCCGGAGAACCCCAGCATTTT. Full variable domain (remainder filled in from reference TRBV28 and TRBJ1-5): DVKVTQSSRYLVKRTGEKVFLECVQDMDHENMFWYRQDPGLGLRLIYFSYDVKMKEKGDIPEGYSVSREKKERFSLILESASTNQTSMYLCASSSSGLLPGEPQHFGDGTRLSIL.